The 19 T cell receptor beta chains presented below share a single source sample, sequenced in a study of T cell repertoires in cytomegalovirus infection. MiXCR was run by TCRdb on the reads, yielding one entry per CDR3 protein. This sample has roughly 500,000 distinct CDR3 sequences; 33% occur once, and the top ten carry 15% to 20%. Antigens for these TCRs are unknown. The sample in question was cultured PBMCs, obtained from culture after CMV antigen stimulation. The receptor set was obtained from a human donor in good health (CMV status not recorded). Some clones in this sample may be carry-over from other donors' samples.

There are a few counts of this clonotype. The chain uses TRBV7-9 and TRBJ2-7; TRBD2 matches at 11 bases. With V trimmed by 4 bases and J by 6 bases, 5 bases remained unmatched. Germline CDR1 reads SEHNR; CDR2 reads FQNEAQ (reference sequence). The CDR3 consists of 14 residues. CDR3: CASSSGLAGSEQYV. The CDR3, as DNA: TGTGCCAGCAGCTCCGGACTAGCGGGCAGCGAGCAGTACGTC.

Many counts were recorded for this clonotype. The rearrangement uses TRBV7-2 and TRBJ2-1; 10 bases map to TRBD2. The CDR3 has 14 residues. Germline CDR1 and CDR2: SGHTA and FQGNSA. With V trimmed by 0 bases and J by 9 bases, 2 bases remained unmatched. CDR3 in amino acids: CASSLASGRFEQFF. As DNA, the CDR3 is TGTGCCAGCAGCTTAGCTAGCGGGAGGTTTGAGCAGTTCTTC.

This clonotype showed up just a few times. The chain couples TRBV4-3 to TRBJ2-3; 8 bases match TRBD2. The CDR3 covers 16 residues. The V and J ends lost 3 bases and 0 bases, in that order; junction bases with no gene match: 5. CDR1 is LGHNA and CDR2 is YSLEER in the germline V gene. The CDR3 bases are TGCGCCAGCAGCCATATTAGCGGGGCTAGCACAGATACGCAGTATTTT. It codes for CASSHISGASTDTQYF.

The chain is built from TRBV13 and TRBJ2-7, with 12 bases aligning to TRBD2. The germline V gene has CDR1 PRHDT and CDR2 FYEKMQ (reference sequence). The CDR3 is made up of 18 amino acids. V gave up 0 bases and J gave up 1 base; unmatched junction bases: 7. The CDR3 reads CASSLGLIGTSGSYEQYV. Here the CDR3 DNA reads TGTGCCAGCAGCTTAGGCCTAATCGGGACTAGCGGGTCCTACGAGCAGTACGTC.

The chain carries TRBV4-3 and TRBJ1-1; no firm D call. The CDR3 runs 14 residues. Trimming took off 1 base at V and 1 base at J, with 7 bases between the two ends. The germline V gene encodes CDR1 LGHNA and CDR2 YSLEER. The CDR3 nucleotides are TGCGCCAGCAGCCAAGGACCCACGAACACTGAAGCTTTCTTT. This encodes CASSQGPTNTEAFF.

This clonotype was picked up many times. J is TRBJ2-2 and V is TRBV12-3 or TRBV12-4, with D maybe TRBD2 (5 bases). The V end lost 6 bases, the J end lost 8 bases, and 19 bases lay between the germline ends. CDR3 length equals 15 residues. CDR3 nucleotide sequence: TGTGCCAGCAGCCCGTCGCGGGCCCCGGTGGGGGAGCTGTTTTTT. Encoded protein: CASSPSRAPVGELFF.

This clonotype occurred a few times. The chain links TRBV27 to TRBJ2-2; D call uncertain. The CDR3 runs to 16 residues. The germline CDR1 and CDR2 sequences are MNHEY and SMNVEV (reference sequence). The ends were cut back, 5 bases at V and 2 bases at J, with 15 bases in the middle. CDR3 sequence (DNA): TGTGCCAGCAGTCCGTCGAAAAGGTCCAACACCGGGGAGCTGTTTTTT. It codes for CASSPSKRSNTGELFF.

This clonotype was counted many times. The rearrangement uses TRBV7-2 and TRBJ2-1, with D maybe TRBD2 (5 bases). Trimming stripped 0 bases from V and 7 bases from J, with 10 bases between. This CDR3 has 14 residues. Germline-derived CDR1 and CDR2 are SGHTA and FQGNSA. The CDR3 bases are TGTGCCAGCAGCTTAGCGGGAGTAAGAAATGAGCAGTTCTTC. Translation: CASSLAGVRNEQFF.

The chain employs TRBV7-2 and TRBJ2-7, with no clear D. Germline values: CDR1 SGHTA, CDR2 FQGNSA. CDR3 length equals 13 residues. V dropped 5 bases and J dropped 2 bases, with 10 bases sitting between them. In DNA form, the CDR3 reads TGTGCCAGCAGCGACGGGCGGACCTACGAGCAGTACGTC. It is translated as CASSDGRTYEQYV.

J is TRBJ1-2 and V is TRBV7-9; D uncertain. Trimming removed 1 base from V and 12 bases from J, with 3 bases in between. From germline, CDR1 is SEHNR and CDR2 FQNEAQ (reference sequence). This CDR3 contains 9 residues. CDR3: CASSLDDTF. Written as DNA, the CDR3 is TGTGCCAGCAGCTTAGACGACACCTTC. The full variable domain, completed using reference TRBV7-9 and TRBJ1-2, is DTGVSQNPRHKITKRGQNVTFRCDPISEHNRLYWYRQTLGQGPEFLTYFQNEAQLEKSRLLSDRFSAERPKGSFSTLEIQRTEQGDSAMYLCASSLDDTFGSGTRLTVV.

The sample holds a few counts of this clonotype. The CDR3 coding sequence is TGTGCCAGCAGCTTAGGGGCTAGCCGTTCCTACGAGCAGTACTTC. It is translated as CASSLGASRSYEQYF. The chain carries TRBV7-6 and TRBJ2-7; D is possibly TRBD2 (5 bases). Germline CDR1 and CDR2: SGHVS and FNYEAQ. The CDR3 consists of 15 residues. V shed 1 base and J shed 1 base, with 11 bases lying between them.

The V and J genes are TRBV5-1 and TRBJ2-3, with TRBD2 matching 10 bases. The germline CDR1 and CDR2 sequences are SGHRS and YFSETQ. This CDR3 is built from 18 residues. The J segment lost 4 bases and the V segment lost 4 bases, leaving 15 bases of the junction unmatched. The chain's CDR3 is CASSLRSGLANSPDTQYF. CDR3 nucleotides: TGCGCCAGCAGCCTACGGTCGGGACTAGCGAACTCCCCAGATACGCAGTATTTT.

Ten or more counts support this clonotype. J is TRBJ2-1 and V is TRBV7-2, with 10 bases aligning to TRBD2. V lost 4 bases and J lost 8; bases outside the gene matches: 17. Germline lookup yields CDR1 SGHTA and CDR2 FQGNSA. The CDR3 has 18 residues. The CDR3 bases are TGTGCCAGCAGCTCCTACCCGTCGTCTAGCGGGAGCATCTATGAGCAGTTCTTC. Residues: CASSSYPSSSGSIYEQFF.

V usage is TRBV30 and J usage is TRBJ1-5; unclear D gene. The CDR3 is 13 residues long. V was shortened by 2 bases and J by 3 bases, with 8 bases between the two germline ends. The germline CDR1 and CDR2 sequences are GTSNPN and SVGIG (reference sequence). The CDR3 region has the DNA TGTGCCTGGAGTATGGCCGACAATCAGCCCCAGCATTTT. Residues: CAWSMADNQPQHF.

This CDR3 is CASSLSDSPNEKLFF. The CDR3 region has the DNA TGTGCCAGCAGCCTTTCGGACAGCCCTAATGAAAAACTGTTTTTT. The chain links TRBV7-9 to TRBJ1-4, with a possible D match to TRBD1 (6 bases). This CDR3 is built from 15 residues. V was pared by 5 bases and J by 3 bases, with 13 bases between. Per the germline V gene, CDR1 is SEHNR and CDR2 is FQNEAQ (reference sequence).

V is TRBV20-1 and J is TRBJ2-5; D gene unclear. Germline V gene sequence: CDR1 DFQATT, CDR2 SNEGSKA (reference sequence). The CDR3 totals 15 residues. V gave up 2 bases and J gave up 3 bases, with 16 bases separating them. The CDR3 sequence is CSARRTGRIKETQYF. The CDR3 DNA sequence: TGCAGTGCTAGACGGACCGGGCGGATCAAAGAGACCCAGTACTTC.

This chain connects TRBV10-3 to TRBJ2-5; 7 bases fit TRBD1. The length of the CDR3 is 13 residues. CDR1 and CDR2 from the germline V gene are ENHRY and SYGVKD. Trimming took 6 bases from V and 3 from J; bases not matched to a gene: 4. The DNA for the CDR3 is TGTGCCATCAGAAGACAGGGAGAAGAGACCCAGTACTTC. This translates into CAIRRQGEETQYF.

The chain is built from TRBV6-2 or TRBV6-3 and TRBJ2-7; D uncertain. Germline V lookup: CDR1 MNHEY, CDR2 SVGEGT. V lost 0 bases and J lost 3, with 12 bases in between. The CDR3 spans 15 residues. The CDR3 here is CASSYSSPPYYEQYF. The CDR3 region has the DNA TGTGCCAGCAGTTACTCGAGCCCCCCATACTACGAGCAGTACTTC.

The chain links TRBV11-2 to TRBJ2-5; D is unresolved. CDR3 length equals 14 residues. V was clipped by 2 bases and J by 5 bases, with 12 bases between them. Looked up from germline, CDR1 is SGHAT and CDR2 is FQNNGV. The CDR3 sequence is CASSLMGGRETQYF. In DNA, the CDR3 is TGTGCCAGCAGCTTAATGGGCGGCCGCGAGACCCAGTACTTC.